Each of the 6 T cell receptor beta chains below was sequenced from the same sample in a study of T cells in Graves' hyperthyroidism and ophthalmopathy. The CDR3 regions of TCR beta were amplified from RNA transcripts. When the TCR CDR3 underwent first-round RT-PCR, the HTBI primer set was used. TCRdb passed the multiplex PCR reads through MiXCR, listing each CDR3 protein once. The sample lists about 340,000 distinct CDR3 sequences, around a sixth seen once, with approximately 49% in the top ten. The sample taken for sequencing was blood. These receptors all stem from a woman in her fifties or sixties with Graves' hyperthyroidism.

This clonotype was counted at least ten times. V usage is TRBV2 and J usage is TRBJ2-1, with D tentatively TRBD2 (6 bases). Germline V gene data show CDR1 as SNHLY and CDR2 as FYNNEI. The CDR3 extends over 13 amino acids. Deletions cut 6 bases from V and 7 bases from J, with 13 bases between. CDR3 sequence (DNA): TGTGCCAGCAGAAAAACGGAGGGGAATGAGCAGTTCTTC. Amino acid sequence: CASRKTEGNEQFF.

Ten or more counts support this clonotype. This rearrangement joins TRBV20-1 to TRBJ1-2, with D unresolved. Germline CDR1 is DFQATT and CDR2 is SNEGSKA (reference sequence). Trimming took off 0 bases at V and 6 bases at J, with 14 bases between the two ends. The CDR3 is 14 amino acids. In DNA, the CDR3 is TGCAGTGCTAGAGATAAGGGCGCTGGGGATGGCTACACCTTC. As protein: CSARDKGAGDGYTF.

The V and J genes are TRBV2 and TRBJ1-5; TRBD1 might be the D (6 bases). This CDR3 has 16 amino acids. Germline V CDR1 and CDR2: SNHLY, FYNNEI. Trimming pared 3 bases from V and 1 base from J, leaving 13 bases between. The CDR3 region has the DNA TGTGCCAGCAGTGAGGGGGGGGCGGTAAGCAATCAGCCCCAGCATTTT. This encodes CASSEGGAVSNQPQHF.

This sequence joins TRBV6-1 and TRBJ2-7, with a tentative D call TRBD1 (5 bases). This CDR3 region has 11 residues. V lost 5 bases, J lost 7 bases, and 9 bases lay in between. CDR1 is MNHNS, CDR2 SASEGT, per germline. The DNA for the CDR3 is TGTGCCAGCAGTAAAAGGGGTGAGCAGTACTTC. Its translation: CASSKRGEQYF.

This clonotype was seen a handful of times. The chain employs TRBV6-5 and TRBJ2-7; D tentatively reads TRBD1 or TRBD2 (5 bases each). Germline V gene sequence: CDR1 MNHEY, CDR2 SVGAGI. The CDR3 totals 13 residues. Trimming shortened V by 0 bases and J by 5 bases, and 8 bases separated the two germline ends. The CDR3 DNA is TGTGCCAGCAGTTACTCCCGGGGCCACGAGCAGTACGTC. It encodes CASSYSRGHEQYV.

Only one count was recorded for this clonotype. The chain employs TRBV13 and TRBJ1-4, with D perhaps matching TRBD1 (5 bases). Germline V gene sequence: CDR1 PRHDT, CDR2 FYEKMQ (reference sequence). Trimming left V 6 bases short and J 2 bases short, with 10 bases between. The CDR3 sequence is 14 residues long. The CDR3 reads CASRKRGTNEKLFF. Here the CDR3 DNA reads TGTGCCAGCAGAAAGAGGGGTACTAATGAAAAACTGTTTTTT.